The text below deals with one T cell receptor beta chain. Its antigen is not known. The sample contains more than one DNA sequence encoding this CDR3. This specimen comes from a study of shared clonotypes between healthy human individuals. CD45RO-negative, CCR7-selected cells formed the naive CD8 fraction, which excluded terminally differentiated effector memory CD45RA+ cells. CDR1 is MGHRA and CDR2 is YSYEKL in the germline V gene. This CDR3 contains 12 residues. Trimming removed 4 bases from V and 4 bases from J, with 8 bases in between. Study observations and caveats: The genetic and exposure-history diversity represented was limited by few donors.

The authors split each subset's genomic DNA evenly across several immunoSEQ plates. Repertoires were generated with immunoSEQ multiplex PCR, while TCRdb's copy carries only in-frame clones and drops some. The profile shows roughly 1,800,000 clones, around 96% of them singletons. The chain combines TRBV4-1 with TRBJ2-7; a possible D gene is TRBD2 (5 bases). Sequenced input: naive CD8+ T cells sorted from blood. The sequence derives from a man between 18 and 29 years old in good health. The chain's CDR3 is CASSPRGYEQYF. The DNA for the CDR3 is TGCGCCAGCAGCCCACGGGGTTACGAGCAGTACTTC.